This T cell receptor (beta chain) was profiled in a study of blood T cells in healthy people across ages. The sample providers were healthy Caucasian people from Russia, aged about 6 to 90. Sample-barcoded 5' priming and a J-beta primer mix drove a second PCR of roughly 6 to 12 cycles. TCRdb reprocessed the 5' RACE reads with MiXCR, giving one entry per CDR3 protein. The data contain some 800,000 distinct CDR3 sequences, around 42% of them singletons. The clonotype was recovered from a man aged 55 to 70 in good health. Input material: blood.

CDR3 amino acids: CASSIPPWDRNTEAFF. The CDR3 region has the DNA TGTGCCAGCAGTATCCCCCCTTGGGACCGGAACACTGAAGCTTTCTTT. The V call is TRBV6-5, the J call TRBJ1-1, with D maybe TRBD1 (5 bases). The CDR3 runs 16 residues. V lost 5 bases, J lost 1 base, and 17 bases lay in between. Per the germline V gene, CDR1 is MNHEY and CDR2 is SVGAGI.